This T cell receptor (beta chain) is drawn from a study of CD8+ T cells in alopecia areata (dated by TCRdb to the late 2010s). In terms of the full investigation: The treated patients, all with moderate-to-severe alopecia areata, were enrolled in an open-label pilot trial of oral tofacitinib given at 5 to 10 mg twice daily. Patients stayed on tofacitinib for 6 to 18 months and then had 6 months of follow-up off drug so that delayed response and recurrence could be assessed. High-throughput TCRbeta sequencing was used to examine T cell clonal expansion in alopecia areata in both the C3H/HeJ mouse model and human patients. On the human side, TCRbeta sequencing was run on scalp tissue and on sorted CD4+ and CD8+ peripheral blood T cells from healthy controls and from alopecia areata patients with either patchy or totalis/universalis disease. Patients on tofacitinib were biopsied at baseline and after 4 and 24 weeks of treatment, and several of the patients also had a later scalp biopsy. Clonality in the scalp was compared among normal scalp (n=4), patchy alopecia areata scalp (n=8), and alopecia totalis/universalis scalp (n=8). The RNA source kit depended on sample type: the PAXgene miRNA kit for fixed scalp, the miRNeasy kit for PBMCs, and the RNeasy kit for mouse skin. immunoSEQ multiplex PCR using 35 Vbeta forward primers and 13 Jbeta reverse primers was used to amplify TCRbeta CDR3 regions.

There are 14 amino acids in the CDR3, from cysteine to phenylalanine inclusive. Of all the DNA, just the CDR3 is kept, 42 bases in frame from base 1. CDR1 and CDR2 (SQVTM, ANQGSEA) derive from the germline V gene. Germline trimming amounts to 6 bases on V and 5 bases on J, with 10 as the count of junction bases outside the gene matches. This clone was detected once. Its antigen is still unknown. No base qualities exist here, and no much larger clone lies one base off it. The time point tag for this specimen amounts to: baseline before oral tofacitinib. Peripheral blood and lesional scalp punch biopsies were obtained from patients with alopecia areata. After PBMCs were isolated by density centrifugation and stained for CD3, CD4 and CD8, a FACSAria was used to sort CD4+ and CD8+ T cells. Broad study findings and their caveats: Lesional scalp, especially in alopecia totalis/universalis, showed higher clonality and more expanded CD8+ clones than normal scalp, suggesting antigenic drive. Compared with mice, TCR sequences shared between patients were less clear, possibly partly because of HLA diversity across the patient population. Unlike mouse skin, which is dominated by gammadelta T cells, normal human skin has resident alphabeta T cells that are also sequenced, and this complicates analysis of the scalp TCR repertoire.

Library construction relied on the immunoSEQ multiplex PCR assay. For TCR sequencing, RNA was extracted from every sample and reverse transcribed into cDNA to serve as template. First-strand cDNA was synthesized with SuperScript III using a 2:1 mix of oligo-dT and random hexamers. A synthetic immune receptor repertoire was used to gauge amplification bias, and whatever bias remained was removed computationally. In the paper's pipeline: Raw reads were preprocessed for error removal, and CDR3 was defined according to IMGT conventions as running from the conserved cysteine to phenylalanine. Clonality was computed by normalizing Shannon entropy by log2 of the number of productive unique TCRs and subtracting the result from 1. Whether each scalp clone was CD4 or CD8 was inferred by checking scalp TCRbeta sequences against the CD4 and CD8 repertoires from sorted blood. In TCRdb, the immuneACCESS table is reduced to in-frame sequences with V and J assigned. These tables do not hold every clone; where another copy was compared, an unresolved V gene accounts for under half, and the others remain unexplained. Clone size and V and J calls were adopted from that table, with D and trimming inferred from the DNA. This sample comprises approximately 180,000 clones, more than 60% of them detected only once. The ten largest clones take up more than 1.5% of the sample.

The chain is encoded by TRBV29-1 joined to TRBJ1-1; 9 middle bases align to TRBD1. The receptor comes from a human donor with alopecia areata. The input for sequencing was CD4+ T cells sorted from blood, taken at week 0. The CDR3 here reads CSVERDRARTEAFF. The DNA sequence is given as TGCAGCGTCGAAAGGGACAGGGCAAGGACTGAAGCTTTCTTT.